The source of this T cell receptor (beta chain) is a study of T cell repertoires in cytomegalovirus infection. As for the study in general: From public TCR beta signatures came an indication of both CMV infection and matching HLA type.

TCRdb itself ran the reads through MiXCR, one entry per CDR3 protein. The repertoire holds 310,000 or so distinct CDR3 sequences, with about 8.8% as singletons. V lost 2 bases to trimming and J lost 0 bases; unmatched junction nucleotides: 6. The CDR3 sequence is 17 residues long. CDR1 MNHEY and CDR2 SVGAGI come from the germline V gene. Study-wide results and caveats: Pooled public TCR beta family frequency picked out CMV carriers with the relevant HLA. Across the ex vivo response, the dominant clonotypes were HLA-C-restricted CMV-specific TCR beta clonotypes.

Comments on this clonotype: The antigen remains unidentified.

The sequenced material came from PBMCs. The rearrangement links TRBV6-5 to TRBJ2-1, with 8 bases that match TRBD2. This clonotype originated in a human donor in good health (CMV status not recorded). Some clones in this sample may be carry-over from other donors' samples. CDR3 nucleotides: TGTGCCAGCAGTTACGGGATAGCGGGGAGCTCCTACAATGAGCAGTTCTTC. Its protein product is CASSYGIAGSSYNEQFF.